Listed below are T cell receptor beta chains from one sample, sequenced in a study of shared clonotypes between healthy human individuals. Libraries were prepared by immunoSEQ multiplex PCR; TCRdb keeps only in-frame clonotypes and omits some of them. The sample shows some 2,100,000 clones, approximately 94% of them seen only once. Sequenced sample: naive CD8+ T cells from PBMCs. These receptors originate from a young man in good health. Some clones in this sample may be carry-over from other donors' samples. The CDR3 runs from the conserved cysteine through the conserved F or W.

V,J,length,CDR3
TRBV12-2,TRBJ1-2,14,CASRLEGLILGYTF
TRBV11-2,TRBJ2-7,15,CASSLEAGRAYEQYF
TRBV27,TRBJ1-4,16,CASSLVRYATNEKLFF
TRBV15,TRBJ1-2,15,CATREGRRSGYGYTF
TRBV19,TRBJ2-2,14,CASSPSGNTGELFF
TRBV10-2,TRBJ2-3,17,CASCRSSGRAFADTQYF
TRBV19,TRBJ2-7,13,CASSLAAPYEQYF
TRBV27,TRBJ1-1,15,CASSLAQGGGTEAFF
TRBV9,TRBJ1-2,17,CASSAPSGSETNYGYTF
TRBV19,TRBJ1-5,14,CASSTGEENQPQHF
TRBV28,TRBJ2-3,15,CASSQIAGGGDTQYF
TRBV19,TRBJ1-4,16,CASSIGQGRSNEKLFF
TRBV18,TRBJ2-7,15,CASSLPGQGLYEQYF
TRBV7-3,TRBJ1-1,17,CASSPPRDRGDVTEAFF
TRBV15,TRBJ1-4,16,CATSRDIPGLNEKLFF
TRBV19,TRBJ2-7,17,CASSTLGLAGGRGEQYF
TRBV12-2,TRBJ2-7,20,CASRLVPWGDKASKACEQYF
TRBV5-4,TRBJ2-7,13,CASNPVGVGEQYF
TRBV11-1,TRBJ2-3,16,CASSPLGPRGPDTQYF
TRBV5-1,TRBJ2-7,15,CASSYFRDNSYEQYF
TRBV28,TRBJ2-7,13,CASRRNLGYEQYF
TRBV6-5,TRBJ1-4,13,CASRGTANEKLFF
TRBV28,TRBJ2-1,12,CASSFKGDEQFF
TRBV4-1,TRBJ2-2,14,CASSPYMNTGELFF
TRBV7-2,TRBJ2-1,17,CASSLEGLAGRYNEQFF
TRBV7-2,TRBJ2-7,14,CASSPGLVGYEQYF
TRBV19,TRBJ2-5,15,CASSIGTGGGETQYF